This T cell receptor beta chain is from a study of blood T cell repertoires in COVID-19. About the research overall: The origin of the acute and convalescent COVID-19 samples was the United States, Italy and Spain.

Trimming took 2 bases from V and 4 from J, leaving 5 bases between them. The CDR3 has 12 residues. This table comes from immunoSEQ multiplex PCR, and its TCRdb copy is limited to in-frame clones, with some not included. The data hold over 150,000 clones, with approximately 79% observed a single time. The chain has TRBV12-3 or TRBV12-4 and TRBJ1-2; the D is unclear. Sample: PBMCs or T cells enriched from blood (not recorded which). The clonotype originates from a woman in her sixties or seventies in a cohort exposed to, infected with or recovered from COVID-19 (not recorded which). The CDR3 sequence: CASSLQVYGYTF. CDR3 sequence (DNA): TGTGCCAGCAGTTTACAGGTCTATGGCTACACCTTC.